These 30 T cell receptor beta chains were sequenced from one sample in a study of T cell responses to AZD1222 COVID-19 vaccine. Clones were sequenced by immunoSEQ multiplex PCR, and TCRdb holds only the in-frame ones, with some missing. This table has 150,000 to 160,000 clones, more than 90% appearing once. The specimen comprised peripheral blood, sampled 28 days after the second AZD1222 dose. The source of these receptors is an adult who received the AZD1222 COVID-19 vaccine.

This chain's CDR3 is CASSIWSGELFF. DNA for the CDR3: TGTGCCAGTAGTATATGGTCCGGGGAGCTGTTTTTT. This chain uses TRBV19 with TRBJ2-2; D is uncertain. V was shortened by 2 bases and J by 6 bases, with 4 bases between the two germline ends. The CDR3 is made up of 12 amino acids. Germline values: CDR1 LNHDA, CDR2 SQIVND (reference sequence).

The V gene is TRBV5-1, the J gene TRBJ2-7; 11 bases map to TRBD2. This CDR3 region has 13 residues. V was pared by 4 bases and J by 3 bases, with 0 bases of the junction left unmatched. Germline values: CDR1 SGHRS, CDR2 YFSETQ. The CDR3 sequence: CASSGTSGYEQYF. CDR3 bases: TGCGCCAGCAGCGGGACTAGCGGCTACGAGCAGTACTTC.

This chain links TRBV11-3 with TRBJ1-1; TRBD1 matches at 10 bases. Germline CDR1 SGHNT, CDR2 YENEEA. The CDR3 consists of 15 residues. V was clipped by 5 bases and J by 0 bases; unmatched bases: 3. The CDR3 DNA follows: TGTGCCAGCAGCGCGGACAGGGGGATGAACACTGAAGCTTTCTTT. It encodes CASSADRGMNTEAFF.

The chain employs TRBV7-8 and TRBJ1-5; D is uncertain. Germline values: CDR1 SGHVS, CDR2 FQNEAQ. This CDR3 spans 13 amino acids. Between the trimmed V and J ends, which lost 4 bases and 2 bases, there was a span of 6 bases. CDR3 DNA sequence: TGTGCCAGCAGCTCCGGGGGCAATCAGCCCCAGCATTTT. Amino acid sequence: CASSSGGNQPQHF.

The chain combines TRBV19 with TRBJ1-2; TRBD1 aligns across 8 bases. Germline CDR1 is LNHDA and CDR2 is SQIVND (reference sequence). V shed 6 bases, J shed 3 bases, and the junction held 9 bases outside the gene matches. The CDR3 loop spans 15 amino acids. This chain's CDR3 is CASSFSGQADYGYTF. As DNA, the CDR3 is TGTGCCAGTAGCTTCTCGGGACAGGCCGACTATGGCTACACCTTC.

This chain joins TRBV13 and TRBJ1-2; 12 bases are a match to TRBD1. Germline V gene lookup returns CDR1 PRHDT and CDR2 FYEKMQ (reference sequence). The CDR3 loop spans 15 amino acids. V dropped 4 bases and J dropped 7; count of bases not matched to a gene: 7. This CDR3 reads CASSYPGTGGGGYTF. CDR3 nucleotide sequence: TGTGCCAGCAGCTACCCCGGGACAGGGGGCGGTGGCTACACCTTC.

The chain recombines TRBV7-9 with TRBJ2-2; D is undetermined. V was cut by 2 bases and J by 5 bases, with 6 bases left in between. This CDR3 spans 13 amino acids. Looked up from germline, CDR1 is SEHNR and CDR2 is FQNEAQ (reference sequence). CDR3 nucleotide sequence: TGTGCCAGCAGCTTAACCGAGACCGGGGAGCTGTTTTTT. This encodes CASSLTETGELFF. The full variable domain, its missing parts supplied by reference TRBV7-9 and TRBJ2-2, is DTGVSQNPRHKITKRGQNVTFRCDPISEHNRLYWYRQTLGQGPEFLTYFQNEAQLEKSRLLSDRFSAERPKGSFSTLEIQRTEQGDSAMYLCASSLTETGELFFGEGSRLTVL.

V and J are TRBV12-3 or TRBV12-4 and TRBJ2-7, with D maybe TRBD1 (5 bases). CDR3 size: 12 residues. V was cut by 7 bases and J by 1 base, with 8 bases left in between. For the CDR3, the DNA is TGTGCCAGCAAAACAGGTTCCTACGAGCAGTACTTC. Protein sequence: CASKTGSYEQYF.

V and J are TRBV29-1 and TRBJ1-2, with 7 positions matching TRBD1. This CDR3 has 12 residues. Germline loops: CDR1 SQVTM, CDR2 ANQGSEA. V trimming: 0 bases; J trimming: 12 bases; junction bases outside the gene matches: 7. CDR3 amino acids: CSVEEPDRVHTF. CDR3 bases: TGCAGCGTTGAAGAGCCCGACAGGGTTCACACCTTC.

The CDR3 here is CSVRAGVEQFF. CDR3 nucleotide sequence: TGCAGTGTCAGAGCAGGAGTTGAGCAGTTCTTC. V and J are TRBV20-1 and TRBJ2-1; D uncertain. Between the trimmed V and J ends, which lost 7 bases and 9 bases, there was a span of 13 bases. CDR1 and CDR2 from the germline V gene are DFQATT and SNEGSKA (reference sequence). CDR3 length: 11 amino acids.

This chain links TRBV7-8 with TRBJ1-1; 8 bases fit TRBD1. The CDR3 extends over 13 amino acids. Germline V gene sequence: CDR1 SGHVS, CDR2 FQNEAQ. With 5 bases clipped from V and 4 bases from J, the junction kept 3 bases outside the gene matches. The CDR3 protein is CASSLQGATEAFF. The CDR3 region has the DNA TGTGCCAGCAGCCTCCAGGGGGCCACTGAAGCTTTCTTT.

The rearrangement uses TRBV5-5 and TRBJ2-1; unclear D gene. This CDR3 is built from 12 residues. Trimming took off 2 bases at V and 4 bases at J, with 4 bases between the two ends. Germline V gives CDR1 SGHKS, CDR2 YYEKEE (reference sequence). The CDR3 region is CASSFRYNEQFF. In DNA form, the CDR3 reads TGTGCCAGCAGCTTCCGGTACAATGAGCAGTTCTTC.

The rearrangement links TRBV19 to TRBJ2-2; D ambiguous. CDR3 length: 13 amino acids. Germline values: CDR1 LNHDA, CDR2 SQIVND (reference sequence). Trimming shortened V by 6 bases and J by 3 bases, and 8 bases separated the two germline ends. CDR3: CASRMRYTGELFF. As DNA, the CDR3 is TGTGCCAGTAGAATGCGTTACACCGGGGAGCTGTTTTTT.

The V gene is TRBV28, the J gene TRBJ2-3, with 8 bases matching TRBD2. CDR3 length: 15 amino acids. Germline-derived CDR1 and CDR2 are MDHEN and SYDVKM. Trimming cost V 2 bases and J 2 bases; bases outside gene matches: 3. CDR3 region: CASSLRTSNTDTQYF. The CDR3 DNA is TGTGCCAGCAGTTTAAGGACTAGCAACACAGATACGCAGTATTTT.

This chain links TRBV9 with TRBJ1-6, with 9 bases matching TRBD1. Trimming at V came to 4 bases and at J to 11 bases, leaving 10 bases not matched to a gene. This CDR3 comprises 15 residues. Germline V gene lookup returns CDR1 SGDLS and CDR2 YYNGEE. The CDR3 spells CASSTGTGKMTPLHF. The CDR3 DNA reads TGTGCCAGCAGCACAGGGACAGGGAAGATGACACCCCTCCACTTT.

The chain has TRBV7-9 and TRBJ1-5; D not resolved. Germline CDR1 reads SEHNR; CDR2 reads FQNEAQ (reference sequence). Deletions cut 1 base from V and 4 bases from J, with 11 bases between. The CDR3 runs 15 residues. In DNA, the CDR3 is TGTGCCAGCAGCTTAGGGAGTGGCCCTAATCAGCCCCAGCATTTT. This sequence encodes CASSLGSGPNQPQHF.

V and J are TRBV2 and TRBJ1-1; D is perhaps TRBD1 (5 bases). This CDR3 is 15 amino acids long. Germline V gene data show CDR1 as SNHLY and CDR2 as FYNNEI. V was cut by 2 bases and J by 1 base, with 11 bases left in between. CDR3 region: CASSERAGSNTEAFF. CDR3 sequence (DNA): TGTGCCAGCAGTGAAAGAGCAGGGTCGAACACTGAAGCTTTCTTT.

The chain uses TRBV7-9 and TRBJ2-5; D is possibly TRBD2 (5 bases). The CDR3 runs 13 residues. Germline V gene sequence: CDR1 SEHNR, CDR2 FQNEAQ (reference sequence). Trimming left V 4 bases short and J 0 bases short, with 6 bases between. The CDR3 protein is CASSSGYQETQYF. DNA for the CDR3: TGTGCCAGCAGCTCGGGGTACCAAGAGACCCAGTACTTC.

Worth noting for this clone: Other nucleotide sequences in the sample specify the same CDR3. V usage is TRBV18 and J usage is TRBJ1-5, with no clear D. CDR3 size: 13 residues. V shed 3 bases and J shed 1 base, with 4 bases lying between them. Germline CDR1 is KGHSH and CDR2 is LQKENI. CDR3 nucleotide sequence: TGTGCCAGCTCACCTGACAGCAATCAGCCCCAGCATTTT. Amino acid sequence: CASSPDSNQPQHF.

V and J are TRBV6-4 and TRBJ1-1; TRBD1 matches at 9 bases. Germline loops: CDR1 MRHNA, CDR2 SNTAGT. The V segment lost 5 bases and the J segment 4 bases; nucleotides outside the gene matches: 17. The CDR3 is 18 amino acids. CDR3 nucleotides: TGTGCCAGCAGTCCCCTCCCGGGACAGGGAATCTGGGCCACTGAAGCTTTCTTT. Translating it yields CASSPLPGQGIWATEAFF.

The gene calls are TRBV24-1 and TRBJ2-1; the D gene could be TRBD1 or TRBD2 (5 bases each). Between the trimmed V and J ends, which lost 9 bases and 3 bases, there was a span of 17 bases. The germline V gene has CDR1 KGHDR and CDR2 SFDVKD. This CDR3 is 15 amino acids long. The CDR3 region is CATVAGDPDYNEQFF. CDR3 DNA: TGTGCCACCGTAGCCGGGGACCCAGACTACAATGAGCAGTTCTTC.

This chain uses TRBV11-2 with TRBJ2-3; 9 bases are shared with TRBD2. Per the germline V gene, CDR1 is SGHAT and CDR2 is FQNNGV. CDR3 length: 17 amino acids. V was pared by 6 bases and J by 0 bases, with 10 bases of the junction left unmatched. Here the CDR3 reads CASSGGLGTSSTDTQYF. CDR3 nucleotide sequence: TGTGCCAGCAGTGGGGGATTGGGGACTAGCAGCACAGATACGCAGTATTTT.

The rearrangement joins TRBV30 to TRBJ1-3; D might be TRBD1 (6 bases). The CDR3 totals 15 residues. Deletions cut 8 bases from V and 4 bases from J, with 21 bases between. Germline CDR1 reads GTSNPN; CDR2 reads SVGIG (reference sequence). As DNA, the CDR3 is TGTGCCGGGATCCCGTCGGGGGCTCAAGGAAACACCATATATTTT. Translating gives CAGIPSGAQGNTIYF.

The chain combines TRBV27 with TRBJ2-5, with a possible D match to TRBD1 (6 bases). V shed 2 bases and J shed 3 bases, with 10 bases lying between them. Germline CDR1 MNHEY, CDR2 SMNVEV (reference sequence). The CDR3 sequence is 14 residues long. The CDR3 DNA reads as TGTGCCAGCAGTTTAAGGGGACACGAAGAGACCCAGTACTTC. Translating gives CASSLRGHEETQYF.

This chain connects TRBV13 to TRBJ2-1; 12 bases are a match to TRBD2. This CDR3 spans 16 amino acids. Germline lookup yields CDR1 PRHDT and CDR2 FYEKMQ (reference sequence). The V and J ends lost 2 bases and 5 bases, in that order; junction bases with no gene match: 4. In nucleotides, the CDR3 is TGTGCCAGCAGCTTACTAGCGGGGGGGCTGAACAATGAGCAGTTCTTC. Its protein is CASSLLAGGLNNEQFF.

This rearrangement joins TRBV4-1 to TRBJ1-2; 8 bases agree with TRBD1. Per germline, CDR1 MGHRA and CDR2 YSYEKL. Trimming took 2 bases from V and 8 from J; bases not matched to a gene: 19. The CDR3 spans 18 residues. The CDR3 loop is CASSQRSGAGGDSGGYTF. CDR3 in DNA: TGCGCCAGCAGCCAACGTAGTGGGGCAGGGGGCGATTCGGGAGGCTACACCTTC.

The rearrangement joins TRBV11-2 to TRBJ2-2; TRBD2 aligns across 7 bases. Trimming cost V 1 base and J 1 base; bases outside gene matches: 6. The germline gives CDR1 SGHAT, CDR2 FQNNGV. CDR3 length equals 17 residues. CDR3 loop: CASSLGAASGNTGELFF. CDR3 bases: TGTGCCAGCAGCTTAGGAGCGGCTAGCGGGAACACCGGGGAGCTGTTTTTT.

The chain links TRBV3-1 (or the pseudogene TRBV3-2) to TRBJ2-2, with D possibly matching TRBD1 (6 bases). This CDR3 region has 17 residues. Germline CDR1 and CDR2: LGHDT and YNNKEL (reference sequence). The V end was cut by 1 base, the J end by 2 bases, with 14 bases between. This chain's CDR3 is CASSQGPGAANTGELFF. For the CDR3, the DNA is TGTGCCAGCAGCCAAGGTCCAGGGGCGGCTAACACCGGGGAGCTGTTTTTT.

J is TRBJ2-7 and V is TRBV4-1, with 7 bases fitting TRBD2. The length of the CDR3 is 15 residues. The V and J ends lost 5 bases and 1 base, in that order; junction bases with no gene match: 8. CDR1 is MGHRA, CDR2 YSYEKL, per germline. The CDR3 nucleotides read TGCGCCAGCAGCTCTTTTGCGCGGGAGTCCTACGAGCAGTACTTC. This encodes CASSSFARESYEQYF.

J is TRBJ1-4 and V is TRBV2, with D unclear. V was clipped by 2 bases and J by 5 bases, with 6 bases between them. Germline V gene lookup returns CDR1 SNHLY and CDR2 FYNNEI. The CDR3 extends over 13 amino acids. CDR3 nucleotide sequence: TGTGCCAGCAGTGAAACGACAAATGAAAAACTGTTTTTT. Protein: CASSETTNEKLFF.